These 30 T cell receptor beta chains share one sample of origin, sequenced in a study of metastatic and nonmetastatic thyroid tumors. TCRdb reprocessed the PCR reads using MiXCR. Among about 89,000 clones listed, 12% were seen once. Before thyroid surgery, none of the patients had received any treatment. The sequencing sample was made of tumor tissue. Receptors were obtained from a female donor with papillary thyroid cancer or a benign thyroid nodule (not recorded which). Some clones in this sample may be carry-over from other donors' samples.

A few counts support this clone. The rearrangement joins TRBV9 to TRBJ1-1; possible D gene TRBD1, 5 bases. This CDR3 comprises 15 residues. V gave up 0 bases and J gave up 5 bases, with 14 bases separating them. The V gene's germline CDR1 is SGDLS and CDR2 YYNGEE. This chain's CDR3 is CASSVGPQGGTEAFF. The CDR3 DNA is TGTGCCAGCAGCGTAGGACCCCAGGGAGGAACTGAAGCTTTCTTT.

In its sample, this clone was seen a few times. V and J are TRBV12-3 or TRBV12-4 and TRBJ1-2; D is unresolved. Trimming took 4 bases from V and 6 from J, leaving 15 bases between them. The CDR3 is made up of 14 amino acids. CDR3 in DNA: TGTGCCAGCAGTTGGTGCAGGTGGCTGGATGGCTACACCTTC. Protein sequence: CASSWCRWLDGYTF.

This clone was counted between two and nine times. Just one base apart from a much larger clone, this may be a read error. This chain links TRBV7-9 with TRBJ2-1, with 10 bases aligning to TRBD2. Trimming removed 8 bases from V and 10 bases from J; junction bases left unmatched: 8. Germline V lookup: CDR1 SEHNR, CDR2 FQNEAQ (reference sequence). This CDR3 comprises 13 residues. The CDR3 spells CASSGLAVWEQFF. Here the CDR3 DNA reads TGTGCCAGCTCCGGACTAGCGGTATGGGAGCAGTTCTTC.

This clone was seen more than once but under ten times. This could be a read error, since a much larger clone is one nucleotide away. The chain employs TRBV6-6 and TRBJ1-2; D is undetermined. V lost 2 bases to trimming and J lost 8 bases, with 15 bases between them. The CDR3 loop spans 14 amino acids. Looked up from germline, CDR1 is MNHNY and CDR2 is SVGAGI (reference sequence). Here the CDR3 DNA reads TGTGCCAGCAGTTACCTCCTGGACCTAGCGGGCTACACCTTC. It codes for CASSYLLDLAGYTF.

Ten or more counts support this clone. The chain employs TRBV6-2 or TRBV6-3 and TRBJ2-5, with 9 nucleotides matching TRBD2. Germline lookup yields CDR1 MNHEY and CDR2 SVGEGT. The CDR3 is 15 amino acids. The V and J ends lost 0 bases and 7 bases, in that order; junction bases with no gene match: 6. The CDR3 DNA reads TGTGCCAGCAGTTACTCGATAGCGGGAGAAGGGACCCAGTACTTC. This translates into CASSYSIAGEGTQYF.

This clone was seen repeatedly, ten times or more. The chain couples TRBV14 to TRBJ1-1, with D tentatively TRBD1 (5 bases). Trimming shortened V by 4 bases and J by 1 base, and 13 bases separated the two germline ends. The V gene's germline CDR1 is SGHDN and CDR2 FVKESK. CDR3 length: 15 amino acids. Here the CDR3 reads CASSLSRVPNTEAFF. CDR3 sequence (DNA): TGTGCCAGCAGCCTATCCAGGGTTCCGAACACTGAAGCTTTCTTT. Combining the CDR3 with reference TRBV14 and TRBJ1-1 gives the whole variable domain EAGVTQFPSHSVIEKGQTVTLRCDPISGHDNLYWYRRVMGKEIKFLLHFVKESKQDESGMPNNRFLAERTGGTYSTLKVQPAELEDSGVYFCASSLSRVPNTEAFFGQGTRLTVV.

The chain uses TRBV7-9 and TRBJ1-5; 9 bases are a match to TRBD1. The V gene end was trimmed by 3 bases and the J gene end by 5 bases; junction bases not matched to a gene: 2. CDR1 is SEHNR and CDR2 is FQNEAQ in the germline V gene (reference sequence). CDR3 length: 14 residues. This CDR3 reads CASSLGQGDQPQHF. The DNA of the CDR3 is TGTGCCAGCAGCTTGGGACAGGGCGATCAGCCCCAGCATTTT. The variable domain in full, completed from reference TRBV7-9 and TRBJ1-5, reads DTGVSQNPRHKITKRGQNVTFRCDPISEHNRLYWYRQTLGQGPEFLTYFQNEAQLEKSRLLSDRFSAERPKGSFSTLEIQRTEQGDSAMYLCASSLGQGDQPQHFGDGTRLSIL.

This clone was detected many times. The chain couples TRBV9 to TRBJ2-7; a weak D match, TRBD1 (6 bases). This CDR3 has 14 residues. The V end was cut by 0 bases, the J end by 3 bases, with 10 bases between. Per the germline V gene, CDR1 is SGDLS and CDR2 is YYNGEE. CDR3 sequence: CASSVAGRGYEQYF. The CDR3 DNA reads as TGTGCCAGCAGCGTAGCGGGCAGGGGCTACGAGCAGTACTTC. The full variable domain, with the rest looked up from reference TRBV9 and TRBJ2-7, is DSGVTQTPKHLITATGQRVTLRCSPRSGDLSVYWYQQSLDQGLQFLIQYYNGEERAKGNILERFSAQQFPDLHSELNLSSLELGDSALYFCASSVAGRGYEQYFGPGTRLTVT.

This clone was found many times. The chain links TRBV5-1 to TRBJ2-7, with D unresolved. CDR3 length equals 15 residues. Germline CDR1 reads SGHRS; CDR2 reads YFSETQ. V dropped 0 bases and J dropped 3 bases, with 13 bases sitting between them. The CDR3 sequence is CASSLEVPGLYEQYF. In DNA, the CDR3 is TGCGCCAGCAGCTTGGAAGTACCGGGTCTCTACGAGCAGTACTTC.

This clone appeared a single time. A junction boundary mismatches the germline segment, possibly from a read error. V gene TRBV20-1 combines with J gene TRBJ1-1; the D gene is possibly TRBD1 (5 bases). Germline lookup yields CDR1 DFQATT and CDR2 SNEGSKA (reference sequence). This CDR3 is built from 15 residues. The CDR3 DNA follows: TGCAGTGCTAGATATGTGAAGGGACGAGCCATTGAAGCTTTCTTC. Amino acids: CSARYVKGRAIEAFF.

This clone was seen a few times. This may be a read error, as it is one base from a much larger clone. The chain is built from TRBV10-2 and TRBJ2-7; 7 positions match TRBD1. V was clipped by 8 bases and J by 0 bases; unmatched bases: 7. CDR1 is WSHSY, CDR2 SAAADI, per germline. There are 14 residues in the CDR3. CDR3 region: CASGLGQDSYEQYF. The CDR3 DNA sequence: TGCGCCAGCGGACTTGGACAGGACTCCTACGAGCAGTACTTC.

This clone was seen a few times. A much larger clone is a single base away; this may be a read error. CDR3 sequence reads: CAIRGVFDSNYGYTF. In DNA form, the CDR3 reads TGTGCCATCAGGGGGGTTTTTGACAGTAACTATGGCTACACCTTC. The chain links TRBV10-3 to TRBJ1-2; D possibly corresponds to TRBD1 (5 bases). The CDR3 runs to 15 residues. Germline assignment: CDR1 ENHRY and CDR2 SYGVKD. Trimming took 6 bases from V and 1 from J, leaving 15 bases between them.

This clone has a count of ten or more. The V and J genes are TRBV28 and TRBJ2-1, with a weak D call TRBD2 (5 bases). Trimming left V 3 bases short and J 6 bases short, with 12 bases between. There are 14 residues in the CDR3. The germline gives CDR1 MDHEN, CDR2 SYDVKM. The CDR3 region is CASSLPGFGNEQFF. In DNA form, the CDR3 reads TGTGCCAGCAGTTTGCCGGGGTTTGGCAATGAGCAGTTCTTC.

This clone was seen a few times. Just one base apart from a much larger clone, this may be a read error. The V call is TRBV29-1, the J call TRBJ1-1; no definite D call. CDR1 SQVTM and CDR2 ANQGSEA come from the germline V gene. The CDR3 is made up of 10 amino acids. The V end lost 8 bases, the J end lost 2 bases, and 6 bases lay between the germline ends. This CDR3 reads CSTLNTEAFF. The CDR3 coding sequence is TGCAGCACATTAAACACTGAAGCTTTCTTT.

Many counts were recorded for this clone. V usage is TRBV20-1 and J usage is TRBJ2-7; 7 nucleotides line up with TRBD2. The CDR3 loop spans 14 amino acids. In germline, CDR1 is DFQATT, CDR2 SNEGSKA (reference sequence). The junction had 8 bases not matched to a gene; V was cut back by 2 bases and J by 4 bases. For the CDR3, the DNA is TGCAGTGCTAGAAGGACTAGAGGCCCGTACGAGCAGTACTTC. It specifies CSARRTRGPYEQYF.

Worth noting for this clone: A clone one base away is much larger, so this may be a read error. This rearrangement joins TRBV2 to TRBJ1-1; weak D call: TRBD1 (5 bases). Germline V gene sequence: CDR1 SNHLY, CDR2 FYNNEI. The CDR3 loop spans 14 amino acids. The germline V and J ends were trimmed by 5 bases and 3 bases, with 13 bases remaining between them. CDR3 sequence (DNA): TGTGCCAGCAGTAAAGGGGTATGGTACACTGAAGCTTTCTTT. It specifies CASSKGVWYTEAFF.

This clone was counted many times. The chain combines TRBV12-5 with TRBJ2-7; D not resolved. CDR1 LGHNT and CDR2 FRNRAP come from the germline V gene. V was cut by 2 bases and J by 2 bases, with 4 bases left in between. The CDR3 extends over 12 amino acids. Written as DNA, the CDR3 is TGTGCTAGTGGTTTGTCCGCCTACGAGCAGTACTTC. Encoded protein: CASGLSAYEQYF.

On this clone: Its ends do not fully match the called genes, so a read error is possible. The chain combines TRBV4-1 with TRBJ2-1; 7 bases align to TRBD2. Germline CDR1 is MGHRA and CDR2 is YSYEKL. This CDR3 has 16 amino acids. The CDR3 sequence: CASSQSGSGGGAERFF. As DNA, the CDR3 is TGCGCCAGCAGCCAATCAGGATCGGGAGGAGGAGCTGAGCGGTTCTTC.

This clone showed up many times. This chain connects TRBV11-2 to TRBJ2-7; D gene uncertain. Trimming took 0 bases from V and 5 from J, leaving 8 bases between them. The CDR3 has 13 residues. Germline V CDR1 and CDR2: SGHAT, FQNNGV. In DNA form, the CDR3 reads TGTGCCAGCAGCTTAGAGGAGTTCCACGAGCAGTACTTC. It is translated as CASSLEEFHEQYF.

Details on this clone: One base away lies a much larger clone, so this may be a sequencing read error. The genes are TRBV30 and TRBJ1-1; D unclear. The V and J ends lost 0 bases and 7 bases respectively, with 9 bases between them. The germline CDR1 and CDR2 sequences are GTSNPN and SVGIG (reference sequence). The CDR3 is 12 amino acids. DNA for the CDR3: TGTGCCTGGAGTGTAGGGCAGTGTGAAGCTTTCTTT. It specifies CAWSVGQCEAFF.

This chain joins TRBV27 and TRBJ1-5; no clear D gene. The germline CDR1 and CDR2 sequences are MNHEY and SMNVEV (reference sequence). The CDR3 length is 14 residues. The V end was cut by 3 bases, the J end by 7 bases, with 13 bases between. CDR3 sequence reads: CASSFNSEEQPQHF. CDR3 DNA: TGTGCCAGCAGTTTTAACAGTGAAGAGCAGCCCCAGCATTTT.

This clone showed up many times. This sequence joins TRBV2 and TRBJ1-6; D gene unclear. Germline loops: CDR1 SNHLY, CDR2 FYNNEI. Deletions cut 0 bases from V and 14 bases from J, with 11 bases between. There are 13 residues in the CDR3. The CDR3 loop is CASSEARMGTLHF. Here the CDR3 DNA reads TGTGCCAGCAGTGAAGCGCGGATGGGTACCCTCCACTTT.

On this clone itself: A clone one base away is much larger, so this may be a read error. Other DNA sequences in the same sample also yield this CDR3. The V gene is TRBV10-2, the J gene TRBJ1-5; the D gene is possibly TRBD1 (6 bases). The CDR3 covers 16 residues. V dropped 6 bases and J dropped 6 bases, with 21 bases sitting between them. Germline CDR1 is WSHSY and CDR2 is SAAADI. The DNA of the CDR3 is TGCGCCAGCAGCCCCCTGGGGGGCGCCTTACTTCAGCCCCAGCATTTT. It encodes CASSPLGGALLQPQHF.

This clone has ten or more counts. In DNA form, the CDR3 reads TGTGCCAGCAGTGAAGATCGCACCTTCACAGATACGCAGTATTTT. It specifies CASSEDRTFTDTQYF. The chain is built from TRBV2 and TRBJ2-3; D is ambiguous. V lost 1 base and J 2 bases, leaving 10 bases between the germline ends. This CDR3 comprises 15 residues. The germline V gene encodes CDR1 SNHLY and CDR2 FYNNEI.

This clone was seen a handful of times. This may come from a read error, since a much larger clone is one base off. This rearrangement joins TRBV28 to TRBJ2-5, with TRBD1 as a possible D gene (6 bases). CDR3 length: 14 residues. Looked up from germline, CDR1 is MDHEN and CDR2 is SYDVKM. The CDR3 nucleotides are TGTGCCAGCTGGATGGGGGCCTTCTTAGAGACCAAGTACTTC. It translates to CASWMGAFLETKYF. The full variable domain, its missing parts supplied by reference TRBV28 and TRBJ2-5, is DVKVTQSSRYLVKRTGEKVFLECVQDMDHENMFWYRQDPGLGLRLIYFSYDVKMKEKGDIPEGYSVSREKKERFSLILESASTNQTSMYLCASWMGAFLETKYFGPGTRLLVL.

Within the sample, this clone is medium-sized. The chain links TRBV25-1 to TRBJ2-7; 12 nucleotides line up with TRBD2. CDR3 length equals 17 residues. Per the germline V gene, CDR1 is MGHDK and CDR2 is SYGVNS. V was pared by 3 bases and J by 3 bases, with 9 bases of the junction left unmatched. The CDR3 DNA sequence: TGTGCCAGCAGTGAGGGGCCTAGCGGGAGGGCCAGCTACGAGCAGTACTTC. It is translated as CASSEGPSGRASYEQYF.

Ten or more counts support this clone. The gene calls are TRBV15 and TRBJ2-1; D is possibly TRBD2 (6 bases). The CDR3 runs to 15 residues. V gave up 3 bases and J gave up 6 bases, with 15 bases separating them. Germline assignment: CDR1 LNHNV and CDR2 YYDKDF (reference sequence). In nucleotides, the CDR3 is TGTGCCACCAGCAGTAGATTAGGGACTTCCAATGAGCAGTTCTTC. It translates to CATSSRLGTSNEQFF.

This clone was picked up many times. V and J are TRBV11-2 and TRBJ1-3; D remains unclear. This CDR3 region has 16 residues. Germline CDR1 is SGHAT and CDR2 is FQNNGV. V was trimmed by 5 bases and J by 0 bases, leaving 14 bases between them. Here the CDR3 reads CASSPLTASSGNTIYF. CDR3 bases: TGTGCCAGCAGCCCCCTGACGGCAAGCTCTGGAAACACCATATATTTT.

With regard to this clone: One base away lies a much larger clone, so this may be a sequencing read error. The genes are TRBV24-1 and TRBJ1-4; D gene unclear. Trimming removed 5 bases at V and 8 bases at J, with 17 bases between. Germline V gene sequence: CDR1 KGHDR, CDR2 SFDVKD. The CDR3 contains 15 residues. This CDR3 reads CATSALGHGGEKLFF. The CDR3 nucleotides read TGTGCCACCAGTGCTCTCGGGCATGGTGGGGAAAAACTGTTTTTT.

This clone was seen many times. The rearrangement joins TRBV2 to TRBJ1-6; the D is unclear. V lost 4 bases, J lost 9 bases, and 10 bases lay in between. CDR3 length: 13 amino acids. Germline V gives CDR1 SNHLY, CDR2 FYNNEI. The CDR3 reads CASSAFRGSPLHF. The CDR3 DNA is TGTGCCAGCAGTGCTTTTCGCGGTTCACCCCTCCACTTT.